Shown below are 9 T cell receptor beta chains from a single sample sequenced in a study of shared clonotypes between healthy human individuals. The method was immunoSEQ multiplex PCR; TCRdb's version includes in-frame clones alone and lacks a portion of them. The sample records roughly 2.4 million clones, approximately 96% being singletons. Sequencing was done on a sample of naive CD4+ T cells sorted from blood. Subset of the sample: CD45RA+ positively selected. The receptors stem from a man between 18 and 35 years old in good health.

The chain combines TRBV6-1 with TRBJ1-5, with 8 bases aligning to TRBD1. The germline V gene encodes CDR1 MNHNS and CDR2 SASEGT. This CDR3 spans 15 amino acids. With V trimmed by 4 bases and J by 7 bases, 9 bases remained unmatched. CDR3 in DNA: TGTGCCAGCAGTGCCCTCCAGGGGGCAACGCAGCCCCAGCATTTT. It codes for CASSALQGATQPQHF.

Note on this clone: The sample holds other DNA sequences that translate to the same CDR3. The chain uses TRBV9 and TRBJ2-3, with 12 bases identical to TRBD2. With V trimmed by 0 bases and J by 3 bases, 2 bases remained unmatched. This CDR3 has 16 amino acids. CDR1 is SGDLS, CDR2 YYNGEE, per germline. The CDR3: CASSVGLAGGTDTQYF. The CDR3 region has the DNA TGTGCCAGCAGCGTAGGGCTAGCGGGGGGGACAGATACGCAGTATTTT.

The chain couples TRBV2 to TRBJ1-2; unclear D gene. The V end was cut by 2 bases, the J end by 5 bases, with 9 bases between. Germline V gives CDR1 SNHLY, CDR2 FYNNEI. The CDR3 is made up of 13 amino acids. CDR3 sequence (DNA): TGTGCCAGCAGTGAAACTCGAGAATATGGCTACACCTTC. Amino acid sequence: CASSETREYGYTF.

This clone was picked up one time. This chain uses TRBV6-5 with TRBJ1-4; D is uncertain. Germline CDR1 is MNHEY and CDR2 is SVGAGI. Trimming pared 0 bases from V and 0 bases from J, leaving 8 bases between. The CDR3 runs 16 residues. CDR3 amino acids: CASSYSGSATNEKLFF. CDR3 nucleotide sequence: TGTGCCAGCAGTTACTCGGGCAGTGCAACTAATGAAAAACTGTTTTTT.

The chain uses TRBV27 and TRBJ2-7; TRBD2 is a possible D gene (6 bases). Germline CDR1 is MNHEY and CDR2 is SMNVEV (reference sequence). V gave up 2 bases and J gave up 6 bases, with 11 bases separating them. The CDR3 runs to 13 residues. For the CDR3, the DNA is TGTGCCAGCAGTTTAGGGGCGGGGACCGAGCAGTACTTC. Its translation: CASSLGAGTEQYF.

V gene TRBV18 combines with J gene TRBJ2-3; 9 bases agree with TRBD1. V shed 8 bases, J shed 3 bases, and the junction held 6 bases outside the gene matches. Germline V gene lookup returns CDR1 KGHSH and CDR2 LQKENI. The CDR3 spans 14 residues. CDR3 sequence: CASTGTGRTDTQYF. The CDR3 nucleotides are TGTGCCAGCACTGGGACAGGGCGGACAGATACGCAGTATTTT. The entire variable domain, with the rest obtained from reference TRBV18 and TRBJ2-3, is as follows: NAGVMQNPRHLVRRRGQEARLRCSPMKGHSHVYWYRQLPEEGLKFMVYLQKENIIDESGMPKERFSAEFPKEGPSILRIQQVVRGDSAAYFCASTGTGRTDTQYFGPGTRLTVL.

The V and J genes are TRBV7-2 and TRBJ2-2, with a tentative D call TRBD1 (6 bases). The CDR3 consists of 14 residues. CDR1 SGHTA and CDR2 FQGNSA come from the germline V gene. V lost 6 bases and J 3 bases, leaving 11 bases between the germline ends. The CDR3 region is CASRFGQYTGELFF. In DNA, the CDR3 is TGTGCCAGCAGGTTCGGACAGTACACCGGGGAGCTGTTTTTT.

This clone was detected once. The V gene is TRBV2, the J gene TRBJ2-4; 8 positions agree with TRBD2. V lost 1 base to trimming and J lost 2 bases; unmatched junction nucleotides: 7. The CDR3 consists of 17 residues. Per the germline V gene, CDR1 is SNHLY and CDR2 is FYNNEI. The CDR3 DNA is TGTGCCAGCAGTGAAGAACTTTTAGCGGGGACCAAAAACATTCAGTACTTC. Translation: CASSEELLAGTKNIQYF. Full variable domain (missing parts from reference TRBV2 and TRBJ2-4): EPEVTQTPSHQVTQMGQEVILRCVPISNHLYFYWYRQILGQKVEFLVSFYNNEISEKSEIFDDQFSVERPDGSNFTLKIRSTKLEDSAMYFCASSEELLAGTKNIQYFGAGTRLSVL.

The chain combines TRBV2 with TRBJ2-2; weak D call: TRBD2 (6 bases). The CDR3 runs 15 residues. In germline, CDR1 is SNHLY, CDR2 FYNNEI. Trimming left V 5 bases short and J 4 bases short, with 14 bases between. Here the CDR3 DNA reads TGTGCCAGCAGTACAGACGGGGGAGGCACCGGGGAGCTGTTTTTT. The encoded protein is CASSTDGGGTGELFF.